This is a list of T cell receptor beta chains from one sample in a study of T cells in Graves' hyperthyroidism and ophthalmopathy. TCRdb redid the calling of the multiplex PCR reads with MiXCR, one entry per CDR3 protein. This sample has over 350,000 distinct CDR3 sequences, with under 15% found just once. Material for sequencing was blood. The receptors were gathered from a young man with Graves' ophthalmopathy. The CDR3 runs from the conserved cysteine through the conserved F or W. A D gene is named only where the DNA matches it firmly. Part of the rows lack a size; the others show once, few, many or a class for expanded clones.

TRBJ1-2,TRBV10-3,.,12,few,TGTGCCATCGGCTCGTCTAACTATGGCTACACCTTC,CAIGSSNYGYTF
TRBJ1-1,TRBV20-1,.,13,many,TGCAGTGCCGTGAGGGGAATAGACACTGAAGCTTTCTTT,CSAVRGIDTEAFF
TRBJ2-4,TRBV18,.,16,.,TGTGCCAGCTCACCCCCGGGGGCCCTAGCCAAAAACATTCAGTACTTC,CASSPPGALAKNIQYF
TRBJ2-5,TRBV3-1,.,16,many,TGTGCCAGCAGTGTGCCAGCGCAGCTACGGGGTGAGACCCAGTACTTC,CASSVPAQLRGETQYF
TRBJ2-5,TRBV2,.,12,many,TGTGCCAGCAGTGCTATTACGGAGACCCAGTACTTC,CASSAITETQYF
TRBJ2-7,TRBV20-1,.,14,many,TGCAGTGCTACCGGAAAGGAGAAATCCTACGAGCAGTACTTC,CSATGKEKSYEQYF
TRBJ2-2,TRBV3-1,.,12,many,TGTGCCAGCAGCCAAGTTTCCGGGGAGCTGTTTTTT,CASSQVSGELFF
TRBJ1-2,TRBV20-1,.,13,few,TGCAGTGTCCCGCCCCTTAGAGACTATGGCTACACCTTC,CSVPPLRDYGYTF
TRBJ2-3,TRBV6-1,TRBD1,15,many,TGTGCCAGCAGTGACCGATACAGGGGGCCAGATACGCAGTATTTT,CASSDRYRGPDTQYF
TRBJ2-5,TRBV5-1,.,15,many,TGCGCCAGCAGCTTGGGCTTAAGCAGGGTCGAGACCCAGTACTTC,CASSLGLSRVETQYF
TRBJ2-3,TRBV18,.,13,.,TGTGCCAGCTCCGATGGGGCCGGGGATACGCAGTATTTT,CASSDGAGDTQYF
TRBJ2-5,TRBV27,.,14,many,TGTGCCAGCAGTTTATTCCCCTTACAAGAGACCCAGTACTTC,CASSLFPLQETQYF
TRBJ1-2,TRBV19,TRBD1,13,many,TGTGCCAGTAGGGAGACAGGGAACTATGGCTACACCTTC,CASRETGNYGYTF
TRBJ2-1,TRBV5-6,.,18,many,TGTGCCAGCAGCTGGTGGGACAGGGCCGAAACTAGCGGCAATGAGCAGTTCTTC,CASSWWDRAETSGNEQFF
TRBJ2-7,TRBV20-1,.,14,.,TGCAGTGCTGCCCGGAGCGGTTACCCCTACGAGCAGTACTTC,CSAARSGYPYEQYF
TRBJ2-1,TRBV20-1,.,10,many,TGCAGTGCGAGCGGAGAAGACCAGTTCTTC,CSASGEDQFF
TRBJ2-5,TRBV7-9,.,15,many,TGTGCCAGCAGCCCGAGGCCAGCGGACCAAGAGACCCAGTACTTC,CASSPRPADQETQYF
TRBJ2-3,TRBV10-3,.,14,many,TGTGCCATCAGCGGGGCCCCTAGCACAGATACGCAGTATTTT,CAISGAPSTDTQYF
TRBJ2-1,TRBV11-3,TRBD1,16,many,TGTGCCAGCAGTCCAAGCCCGGGACAGGGGAAAAATGAGCAGTTCTTC,CASSPSPGQGKNEQFF
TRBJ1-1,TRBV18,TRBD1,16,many,TGTGCCAGCTCACTCTCGCGGACAGGTGTGAACACTGAAGCTTTCTTT,CASSLSRTGVNTEAFF
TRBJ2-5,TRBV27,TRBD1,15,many,TGTGCCAGCAGTTTATTAGACAGGGACCGAGAGACCCAGTACTTC,CASSLLDRDRETQYF
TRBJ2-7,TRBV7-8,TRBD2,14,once,TGTGCCAGCAGCTCGAGCGGGGGAGACCACGAGCAGTACTTC,CASSSSGGDHEQYF